The T cell receptor beta chain described here comes from a study of vaccination effects on CD4 cells after COVID-19. Study details: Each culture well received about 1.8 million PBMC. These cells were then cultured in IMDM with 10 IU/ml IL-2 and roughly 10 ug/ml peptides.

Culturing for more than eight days preceded CD4+ T cell isolation. The vaccine given was either BNT162b2 or mRNA-1273, in two doses. Remarks on this clone: Its cognate antigen is unknown.

CDR1 is KGHSH, CDR2 LQKENI, per germline. The CDR3 runs to 20 residues. V lost 6 bases and J lost 0, with 24 bases in between. Repertoires were generated with immunoSEQ multiplex PCR, while TCRdb's copy carries only in-frame clones and drops some. The table includes about 45,000 clones, roughly 72% detected once. The gene calls are TRBV18 and TRBJ1-6, with D perhaps matching TRBD1 (6 bases). This specimen consisted of CD4+ T cells from PBMCs cultured without peptide, obtained after COVID-19 vaccination. The sequence derives from a human donor who received a COVID-19 vaccine. CDR3 DNA sequence: TGTGCCAGCTCGGAGGACAGAAGAAACCCCGGCAGCTCCTATAATTCACCCCTCCACTTT. Amino acids: CASSEDRRNPGSSYNSPLHF.